This T cell receptor (beta chain) was documented in a study of T cell repertoires in cytomegalovirus infection. About the study: Recently identified HLA-C-restricted CMV epitopes and well-studied HLA-B-restricted CMV epitopes were used by the study. CMV infection plus the matching HLA type was flagged by public TCR beta signatures.

TCRdb recomputed calls from the reads with MiXCR, one row per CDR3 protein. The sample yields around 300,000 distinct CDR3 sequences, about 20% seen once. General observations from the study: Adding up the frequency of public TCR beta families identified people who carried CMV plus the relevant HLA. Dominating the ex vivo response were TCR beta clonotypes that were CMV-specific and HLA-C-restricted.

J was trimmed by 6 bases and V by 9 bases; bases with no gene match: 15. CDR3 size: 15 residues. Germline CDR1 reads SGHTA; CDR2 reads FQGNSA. This clonotype has at least ten counts. Its antigen is unknown. V gene TRBV7-2 combines with J gene TRBJ2-7, with 9 positions matching TRBD1. This sequence was found in a human donor in good health (CMV status not recorded). Some clones in this sample may be carry-over from other donors' samples. The source was cultured PBMCs, collected from culture after CMV antigen stimulation. CDR3 residues: CASKTPGQGVGEQYF. CDR3 sequence (DNA): TGTGCCAGTAAAACGCCGGGACAGGGTGTAGGCGAGCAGTACTTC.